Listed below are T cell receptor beta chains from one sample, sequenced in a study of T cell repertoires in cytomegalovirus infection. From the reads, TCRdb called clonotypes with MiXCR, one entry per CDR3 protein. The sample contains around 530,000 distinct CDR3 sequences, approximately 25% of which appear only once. The sample consisted of PBMCs. All receptors come from a human donor in good health (CMV status not recorded). Some clones in this sample may be carry-over from other donors' samples. The CDR3 runs from the conserved cysteine through the conserved F or W. The order of the fields is J gene, D gene, V gene, clone size, CDR3 DNA, CDR3 protein. D genes are given only for firm matches. Some rows mark clone size as missing; the rest say once, few, many or name a class of expanded clone.

j_call: TRBJ1-1
d_call: .
v_call: TRBV7-2
clone_size: many
cdr3_nt: TGTGCCAGCAGCTTATCCCCTGTTTTCCGTACTGAAGCTTTCTTT
cdr3_aa: CASSLSPVFRTEAFF

j_call: TRBJ2-2
d_call: TRBD1
v_call: TRBV4-2
clone_size: .
cdr3_nt: TGTGCCAGCAGCCAAGGTCCGGGACAGCTCACCGGGGAGCTGTTTTTT
cdr3_aa: CASSQGPGQLTGELFF

j_call: TRBJ2-1
d_call: TRBD2
v_call: TRBV28
clone_size: few
cdr3_nt: TGTGCCAGCAGTTTGCGTCGGACTAGCGTCGACAATGAGCAGTTCTTC
cdr3_aa: CASSLRRTSVDNEQFF

j_call: TRBJ2-5
d_call: TRBD1
v_call: TRBV20-1
clone_size: .
cdr3_nt: TGCAGTGCTAGAGGACAGGGTGGGGAGACCCAGTACTTC
cdr3_aa: CSARGQGGETQYF

j_call: TRBJ2-1
d_call: .
v_call: TRBV4-3
clone_size: .
cdr3_nt: TGCGCCAGCAGCCAGGGAGGTGGAACCTACAATGAGCAGTTCTTC
cdr3_aa: CASSQGGGTYNEQFF

j_call: TRBJ2-5
d_call: .
v_call: TRBV7-9
clone_size: .
cdr3_nt: TGTGCCAGCAGCTCAGGGGGGGGGGACGATCAGGTGACCCAGTACTTC
cdr3_aa: CASSSGGGDDQVTQYF

j_call: TRBJ1-1
d_call: .
v_call: TRBV5-1
clone_size: .
cdr3_nt: TGCGCCAGCAGCTTGACAGACGCGCGGGACACTGAAGCTTTCTTT
cdr3_aa: CASSLTDARDTEAFF

j_call: TRBJ1-1
d_call: TRBD1
v_call: TRBV20-1
clone_size: .
cdr3_nt: TGCAGTGCTAGAGAGACAGGGTACGCTTTCTTT
cdr3_aa: CSARETGYAFF

j_call: TRBJ2-1
d_call: .
v_call: TRBV3-1
clone_size: .
cdr3_nt: TGTGCCAGCAGCCGACGGGCGGGCAGCTCCTACAATGAGCAGTTCTTC
cdr3_aa: CASSRRAGSSYNEQFF

j_call: TRBJ2-4
d_call: .
v_call: TRBV6-2/TRBV6-3
clone_size: .
cdr3_nt: TGTGCCAGCACCGACGGTCTCAACAAAAACATTCAGTACTTC
cdr3_aa: CASTDGLNKNIQYF

j_call: TRBJ2-2
d_call: TRBD2
v_call: TRBV18
clone_size: .
cdr3_nt: TGTGCCAGCCCGACTAGCGCCACCGGGGAGCTGTTTTTT
cdr3_aa: CASPTSATGELFF

j_call: TRBJ1-1
d_call: .
v_call: TRBV28
clone_size: .
cdr3_nt: TGTGCCAGCAGTCGGCCGGAGCCGCGGACTGAAGCTTTCTTT
cdr3_aa: CASSRPEPRTEAFF

j_call: TRBJ2-5
d_call: .
v_call: TRBV28
clone_size: few
cdr3_nt: TGTGCCAGCAGTTTCCGGGCGAGCGGCCAAGAGACCCAGTACTTC
cdr3_aa: CASSFRASGQETQYF

j_call: TRBJ2-1
d_call: TRBD2
v_call: TRBV4-3
clone_size: .
cdr3_nt: TGCGCCAGCAGCCAAGATGGAGCGGGAGGGTCTTTGGATGAGCAGTTCTTC
cdr3_aa: CASSQDGAGGSLDEQFF

j_call: TRBJ2-3
d_call: TRBD2
v_call: TRBV5-1
clone_size: .
cdr3_nt: TGCGCCAGCAGCCTAAATCCCCTTGGCGGGAGTAGAACAGATACGCAGTATTTT
cdr3_aa: CASSLNPLGGSRTDTQYF

j_call: TRBJ1-1
d_call: .
v_call: TRBV28
clone_size: few
cdr3_nt: TGTGCCAGCTGGGTGCAGGGGAACACTGAAGCTTTCTTT
cdr3_aa: CASWVQGNTEAFF

j_call: TRBJ2-5
d_call: .
v_call: TRBV18
clone_size: few
cdr3_nt: TGTGCCAGCTCACCAAGCCTGCAAGAGACCCAGTACTTC
cdr3_aa: CASSPSLQETQYF

j_call: TRBJ2-4
d_call: .
v_call: TRBV3-1
clone_size: .
cdr3_nt: TGTGCCAGCAGCCAGCGGGGTAGGGCCAAAAACATTCAGTACTTC
cdr3_aa: CASSQRGRAKNIQYF

j_call: TRBJ2-1
d_call: .
v_call: TRBV20-1
clone_size: .
cdr3_nt: TGCAGTGCTAGATTCGCACTGCCGGACAATGAGCAGTTCTTC
cdr3_aa: CSARFALPDNEQFF

j_call: TRBJ1-4
d_call: TRBD1
v_call: TRBV19
clone_size: .
cdr3_nt: TGTGCCAGTAGACCGGGACAGGTTAATGAAAAACTGTTTTTT
cdr3_aa: CASRPGQVNEKLFF

j_call: TRBJ1-2
d_call: TRBD1
v_call: TRBV29-1
clone_size: .
cdr3_nt: TGCAGCGTTGAACGGGACAGGGGGTACTATGGCTACACCTTC
cdr3_aa: CSVERDRGYYGYTF

j_call: TRBJ2-1
d_call: .
v_call: TRBV6-2/TRBV6-3
clone_size: few
cdr3_nt: TGTGCCAGCAGTTATTCGGGACCGATTAACAATGAGCAGTTCTTC
cdr3_aa: CASSYSGPINNEQFF

j_call: TRBJ1-2
d_call: .
v_call: TRBV7-9
clone_size: few
cdr3_nt: TGTGCCAGCAGCTCATACCCCGGGGGGAGAGCTGGCTACACCTTC
cdr3_aa: CASSSYPGGRAGYTF

j_call: TRBJ2-5
d_call: .
v_call: TRBV7-2
clone_size: many
cdr3_nt: TGTGCCAGCAGCTTAGCACCTGAGACCCAGTACTTC
cdr3_aa: CASSLAPETQYF

j_call: TRBJ1-2
d_call: TRBD1
v_call: TRBV7-3
clone_size: many
cdr3_nt: TGTGCCAGCAGCCGGGGACAGGATACAGGCTACACCTTC
cdr3_aa: CASSRGQDTGYTF

j_call: TRBJ2-3
d_call: TRBD1
v_call: TRBV9
clone_size: .
cdr3_nt: TGTGCCAGCAGCGTCCCAAAACCAGACGCCGGGACAGGGGTCGCGAGCACAGATACGCAGTATTTT
cdr3_aa: CASSVPKPDAGTGVASTDTQYF

j_call: TRBJ2-3
d_call: TRBD2
v_call: TRBV7-9
clone_size: .
cdr3_nt: TGTGCCAGCAGCTTAACAGGACTAGCGGGGGGAGATACGCAGTATTTT
cdr3_aa: CASSLTGLAGGDTQYF